This passage covers 27 T cell receptor beta chains from one sample sequenced in a study of type 1 regulatory T cells. Each CDR3 protein gets one entry after TCRdb re-called the reads with MiXCR. The sample records about 62,000 distinct CDR3 sequences, less than 65% being singletons. Their antigen targets remain unknown. Sequences were obtained from cultured non-Tr1 T cells, either the whole culture or a sorted T cell fraction (not recorded which). These receptors were taken from a human donor in good health.

V usage is TRBV10-3 and J usage is TRBJ1-1, with 9 nucleotides matching TRBD1. The CDR3 contains 16 residues. The germline V gene has CDR1 ENHRY and CDR2 SYGVKD. V shed 8 bases, J shed 1 base, and the junction held 11 bases outside the gene matches. The CDR3 loop reads CAISTQPGQGNTEAFF. The CDR3 DNA sequence: TGTGCCATCTCCACCCAACCGGGACAGGGGAACACTGAAGCTTTCTTT.

This clonotype was seen more than once but under ten times. The chain joins TRBV12-3 or TRBV12-4 to TRBJ2-1; TRBD2 agrees at 8 bases. Unmatched junction bases numbered 10, after V lost 6 bases and J lost 3 bases. This CDR3 comprises 16 residues. The CDR3 here is CASSDRRTSSYNEQFF. The CDR3 coding sequence is TGTGCCAGCAGCGATCGGAGGACTAGCAGCTACAATGAGCAGTTCTTC.

This clonotype occurred a few times. The rearrangement uses TRBV14 and TRBJ2-1, with 10 bases lining up with TRBD2. Germline-derived CDR1 and CDR2 are SGHDN and FVKESK. The V gene end was trimmed by 4 bases and the J gene end by 7 bases; junction bases not matched to a gene: 7. The CDR3 runs 15 residues. CDR3: CASSPGLAAGNEQFF. The CDR3, as DNA: TGTGCCAGCAGCCCCGGACTAGCGGCTGGGAATGAGCAGTTCTTC.

The gene calls are TRBV27 and TRBJ2-1, with D possibly matching TRBD2 (5 bases). The CDR3 contains 15 residues. V was trimmed by 3 bases and J by 2 bases, leaving 11 bases between them. Germline V lookup: CDR1 MNHEY, CDR2 SMNVEV (reference sequence). The CDR3 protein is CASSLTGKAYNEQFF. CDR3 coding DNA: TGTGCCAGCAGTTTGACGGGGAAAGCCTACAATGAGCAGTTCTTC.

The DNA for the CDR3 is TGTGCCTGGAATCCAGCGGGAGAGGAGGAGCAGTTCTTC. As protein: CAWNPAGEEEQFF. The rearrangement joins TRBV30 to TRBJ2-1; 8 positions agree with TRBD2. The CDR3 covers 13 residues. Germline V gene lookup returns CDR1 GTSNPN and CDR2 SVGIG (reference sequence). The V and J ends lost 4 bases and 10 bases, in that order; junction bases with no gene match: 9.

The V gene is TRBV7-8, the J gene TRBJ2-4; possibly TRBD2 for D (5 bases). Germline CDR1 is SGHVS and CDR2 is FQNEAQ. The V end was cut by 3 bases, the J end by 3 bases, with 9 bases between. The CDR3 contains 14 residues. As DNA, the CDR3 is TGTGCCAGCAGCTTCCGGGATGTCAAAAACATTCAGTACTTC. Residues: CASSFRDVKNIQYF.

This chain connects TRBV5-1 to TRBJ2-1; tentatively, D is TRBD1 (5 bases). The germline CDR1 and CDR2 sequences are SGHRS and YFSETQ. The V end lost 0 bases, the J end lost 4 bases, and 11 bases lay between the germline ends. CDR3 size: 15 residues. The DNA for the CDR3 is TGCGCCAGCAGCTTGGTTCAGGGATCGTACAATGAGCAGTTCTTC. Translating it yields CASSLVQGSYNEQFF.

The chain links TRBV6-5 to TRBJ2-7, with D uncertain. The CDR3 extends over 13 amino acids. Germline-derived CDR1 and CDR2 are MNHEY and SVGAGI. V was clipped by 5 bases and J by 2 bases, with 10 bases between them. The CDR3: CASSVGIPYEQYF. The CDR3 DNA follows: TGTGCCAGCAGTGTGGGGATCCCCTACGAGCAGTACTTC.

This clonotype was detected only once. V is TRBV2 and J is TRBJ2-1; TRBD2 aligns across 10 bases. Germline assignment: CDR1 SNHLY and CDR2 FYNNEI. Trimming at V came to 2 bases and at J to 6 bases, leaving 7 bases not matched to a gene. CDR3 size: 16 residues. CDR3 amino acids: CASSERLAGVGNEQFF. CDR3 in DNA: TGTGCCAGCAGTGAAAGGCTAGCGGGAGTGGGCAATGAGCAGTTCTTC.

J is TRBJ2-2 and V is TRBV11-2; D gene unclear. The CDR3 sequence is 12 residues long. Germline lookup yields CDR1 SGHAT and CDR2 FQNNGV. With 7 bases removed from V and 2 bases from J, the gap between germline ends came to 5 bases. CDR3 nucleotides: TGTGCCAGCAACCTAAACACCGGGGAGCTGTTTTTT. Translated, it gives CASNLNTGELFF. Full variable domain (rest looked up from reference TRBV11-2 and TRBJ2-2): EAGVAQSPRYKIIEKRQSVAFWCNPISGHATLYWYQQILGQGPKLLIQFQNNGVVDDSQLPKDRFSAERLKGVDSTLKIQPAKLEDSAVYLCASNLNTGELFFGEGSRLTVL.

The rearrangement joins TRBV25-1 to TRBJ2-1; 12 bases map to TRBD1. The V gene's germline CDR1 is MGHDK and CDR2 SYGVNS. This CDR3 is 20 amino acids long. With V trimmed by 3 bases and J by 0 bases, 12 bases remained unmatched. CDR3 in amino acids: CASSDNQGQGASSSYNEQFF. The CDR3 region has the DNA TGTGCCAGCAGTGACAATCAGGGACAGGGGGCCTCTAGCTCCTACAATGAGCAGTTCTTC.

The rearrangement joins TRBV11-2 to TRBJ2-5; 7 bases fit TRBD1. V gave up 4 bases and J gave up 0 bases; unmatched junction bases: 2. Per germline, CDR1 SGHAT and CDR2 FQNNGV. This CDR3 region has 14 residues. In DNA, the CDR3 is TGTGCCAGCAGCTGGGGACAGAACCAAGAGACCCAGTACTTC. It specifies CASSWGQNQETQYF.

The chain has TRBV11-2 and TRBJ1-6; D call uncertain. CDR3 length equals 12 residues. The ends were cut back, 5 bases at V and 5 bases at J, with 4 bases in the middle. In germline, CDR1 is SGHAT, CDR2 FQNNGV. This chain's CDR3 is CASSRHNSPLHF. The CDR3 nucleotides read TGTGCCAGCAGCCGACATAATTCACCCCTCCACTTT.

This chain links TRBV20-1 with TRBJ2-5; D perhaps matches TRBD2 (5 bases). The CDR3 contains 16 residues. Germline lookup yields CDR1 DFQATT and CDR2 SNEGSKA (reference sequence). V lost 0 bases to trimming and J lost 5 bases, with 19 bases between them. The CDR3 reads CSARDEGTRLVETQYF. The CDR3 bases are TGCAGTGCTAGAGATGAGGGCACCAGGCTAGTGGAGACCCAGTACTTC.

This clonotype was picked up a small number of times. The gene calls are TRBV11-3 and TRBJ2-6; D is uncertain. The CDR3 loop spans 17 amino acids. CDR1 and CDR2 (germline): SGHNT, YENEEA. V was trimmed by 0 bases and J by 0 bases, leaving 9 bases between them. The CDR3 reads CASSLESAASGANVLTF. The CDR3 DNA is TGTGCCAGCAGCTTAGAGAGCGCCGCCTCTGGGGCCAACGTCCTGACTTTC.

The sample holds many counts of this clonotype. The chain uses TRBV7-2 and TRBJ2-1; 7 nucleotides match TRBD2. The CDR3 length is 13 residues. CDR1 SGHTA and CDR2 FQGNSA come from the germline V gene. V was clipped by 2 bases and J by 9 bases; unmatched bases: 4. The CDR3: CASSLIGGSEQFF. DNA of the CDR3: TGTGCCAGCAGCTTAATTGGCGGGAGTGAGCAGTTCTTC.

The chain carries TRBV7-3 and TRBJ2-5; 9 bases line up with TRBD1. Germline trimming cut 5 bases from V and 2 bases from J; bases unmatched to any gene: 9. This CDR3 is built from 16 residues. CDR1 and CDR2 from the germline V gene are SGHTA and FQGTGA. The CDR3 region is CASSRGAGQGQETQYF. CDR3 in DNA: TGTGCCAGCAGCAGGGGGGCTGGACAGGGGCAAGAGACCCAGTACTTC.

This chain connects TRBV20-1 to TRBJ2-3, with a possible D match to TRBD2 (5 bases). CDR1 and CDR2 from the germline V gene are DFQATT and SNEGSKA (reference sequence). The CDR3 consists of 16 residues. Trimming left V 3 bases short and J 5 bases short, with 21 bases between. DNA of the CDR3: TGCAGTGCTAGGGCGACTGGGAGACTATTCTTAGATACGCAGTATTTT. Translated: CSARATGRLFLDTQYF.

The rearrangement links TRBV5-1 to TRBJ2-1; 11 nucleotides agree with TRBD2. This CDR3 spans 15 amino acids. Per germline, CDR1 SGHRS and CDR2 YFSETQ. V lost 5 bases and J lost 4; bases outside the gene matches: 5. In DNA, the CDR3 is TGCGCCAGCAGTTCCGGACTAGCGGGTTACAATGAGCAGTTCTTC. Encoded protein: CASSSGLAGYNEQFF.

In regard to this clonotype: A read error may explain this, as a much larger clone is one base away. V and J are TRBV9 and TRBJ1-1; D may be TRBD1 (5 bases). With 4 bases removed from V and 6 bases from J, the gap between germline ends came to 19 bases. Per the germline V gene, CDR1 is SGDLS and CDR2 is YYNGEE. There are 15 residues in the CDR3. The CDR3 nucleotides are TGTGCCAGCAGCCCCCGGGTAAGGACGGGGGCTGAAGCTTTCTTT. Translating gives CASSPRVRTGAEAFF.

As for this clonotype: At one of its ends the junction is not consistent with the germline gene, which may arise from a read error. The genes are TRBV11-2 and TRBJ1-6; D is perhaps TRBD1 (5 bases). CDR1 and CDR2 from the germline V gene are SGHAT and FQNNGV. The CDR3 loop spans 16 amino acids. The CDR3, as DNA: TGTGCCAGCAGCTTAGGCTGGGCAGGGTATAGTTCACCCCTCCACTTT. Protein sequence: CASSLGWAGYSSPLHF.

This clonotype was seen a few times. The J gene is TRBJ2-7, the V gene TRBV7-2, with D possibly being TRBD2 (6 bases). Germline V CDR1 and CDR2: SGHTA, FQGNSA. The V gene lost 0 bases and the J gene lost 6 bases, with 6 bases spanning the gap. This CDR3 has 12 amino acids. The CDR3 nucleotides read TGTGCCAGCAGCTTAGCGGGAGGCGAGCAGTACTTC. Protein: CASSLAGGEQYF.

CDR3 loop: CAISSFLTAANYGYTF. Here the CDR3 DNA reads TGTGCCATCAGTTCCTTTTTGACAGCAGCTAACTATGGCTACACCTTC. J is TRBJ1-2 and V is TRBV10-3; possible D gene TRBD1, 5 bases. Trimming removed 5 bases from V and 0 bases from J, with 16 bases in between. Germline lookup yields CDR1 ENHRY and CDR2 SYGVKD. The CDR3 is made up of 16 amino acids.

J is TRBJ2-1 and V is TRBV19, with D possibly matching TRBD2 (5 bases). CDR1 LNHDA and CDR2 SQIVND come from the germline V gene (reference sequence). The CDR3 spans 14 residues. V was clipped by 3 bases and J by 9 bases, with 15 bases between them. The CDR3 protein is CASSIELRVFEQFF. The CDR3 DNA sequence: TGTGCCAGTAGTATCGAGTTGCGGGTATTTGAGCAGTTCTTC. Filled out from reference TRBV19 and TRBJ2-1, the complete variable domain reads DGGITQSPKYLFRKEGQNVTLSCEQNLNHDAMYWYRQDPGQGLRLIYYSQIVNDFQKGDIAEGYSVSREKKESFPLTVTSAQKNPTAFYLCASSIELRVFEQFFGPGTRLTVL.

V is TRBV7-9 and J is TRBJ1-4; 7 bases align to TRBD1. This CDR3 has 13 amino acids. The junction had 7 bases not matched to a gene; V was cut back by 7 bases and J by 8 bases. Germline loops: CDR1 SEHNR, CDR2 FQNEAQ (reference sequence). This chain's CDR3 is CASTPTGLEKLFF. The CDR3 nucleotides are TGTGCCAGCACCCCGACAGGGTTGGAAAAACTGTTTTTT.

This clonotype was recorded once. DNA of the CDR3: TGTGCCAGACGGACAGGTGGAACAGATACGCAGTATTTT. It yields the protein CARRTGGTDTQYF. This rearrangement joins TRBV5-5 to TRBJ2-3, with 7 bases lining up with TRBD1. J lost 3 bases, V lost 8 bases, and 6 bases had no gene match. Looked up from germline, CDR1 is SGHKS and CDR2 is YYEKEE (reference sequence). This CDR3 is built from 13 residues.

This clonotype turned up a few times. The V and J genes are TRBV2 and TRBJ2-7; 7 bases agree with TRBD1. The CDR3 runs 14 residues. Germline V gene sequence: CDR1 SNHLY, CDR2 FYNNEI. The V segment lost 6 bases and the J segment 2 bases; nucleotides outside the gene matches: 7. Written as DNA, the CDR3 is TGTGCCAGCAGCACTCGGGACAGAGCCTACGAGCAGTACTTC. Protein: CASSTRDRAYEQYF.